Below are 8 T cell receptor beta chains sequenced from a single sample in a study of blood T cell repertoires in COVID-19. Profiling relied on immunoSEQ multiplex PCR, and the TCRdb table lists in-frame clones only, not all of them. The data hold 310,000 or so clones, with approximately 91% observed a single time. Sequencing input: PBMCs or T cells enriched from blood (not recorded which). These receptors were collected from a woman in her thirties or forties who had recovered from COVID-19.

This chain connects TRBV5-4 to TRBJ2-7, with D perhaps matching TRBD2 (7 bases). The CDR3 has 15 residues. Germline-derived CDR1 and CDR2 are SGHNT and YYREEE (reference sequence). The ends were cut back, 2 bases at V and 4 bases at J, with 16 bases in the middle. The CDR3: CASSFPGLGGYEQYF. The CDR3 DNA follows: TGTGCCAGCAGCTTCCCCGGACTAGGGGGATACGAGCAGTACTTC.

This clone occurred a few times. Within the sample, other DNA sequences also encode this same CDR3. This rearrangement joins TRBV29-1 to TRBJ2-3; D gene ambiguous. Germline CDR1 and CDR2: SQVTM and ANQGSEA. This CDR3 has 11 residues. Between the trimmed V and J ends, which lost 6 bases and 2 bases, there was a span of 6 bases. The CDR3 sequence: CSVRSTDTQYF. The CDR3 DNA is TGCAGCGTGCGATCCACAGATACGCAGTATTTT.

The chain recombines TRBV5-1 with TRBJ2-2; possibly TRBD1 for D (5 bases). Trimming took off 1 base at V and 1 base at J, with 8 bases between the two ends. Germline V lookup: CDR1 SGHRS, CDR2 YFSETQ. This CDR3 contains 15 residues. CDR3 in DNA: TGCGCCAGCAGCTTGCGGCAGGGGAACACCGGGGAGCTGTTTTTT. Its protein is CASSLRQGNTGELFF. Full variable domain (remainder filled in from reference TRBV5-1 and TRBJ2-2): KAGVTQTPRYLIKTRGQQVTLSCSPISGHRSVSWYQQTPGQGLQFLFEYFSETQRNKGNFPGRFSGRQFSNSRSEMNVSTLELGDSALYLCASSLRQGNTGELFFGEGSRLTVL.

J is TRBJ1-6 and V is TRBV27; 9 bases align to TRBD1. Trimming cost V 7 bases and J 4 bases; bases outside gene matches: 17. Germline loops: CDR1 MNHEY, CDR2 SMNVEV (reference sequence). The CDR3 has 19 amino acids. The CDR3 sequence is CASIRWRDREVGYNSPLHF. The CDR3 nucleotides read TGTGCCAGCATCCGGTGGCGGGACAGGGAAGTTGGGTATAATTCACCCCTCCACTTT.

J is TRBJ1-5 and V is TRBV30; 7 bases are a match to TRBD1. CDR3 length: 14 residues. After removal of 5 bases from V and 4 bases from J, the junction contained 8 bases not matched to a gene. Per germline, CDR1 GTSNPN and CDR2 SVGIG (reference sequence). In nucleotides, the CDR3 is TGTGCCTGGGGATCCGGGACAGAGAATCAGCCCCAGCATTTT. Residues: CAWGSGTENQPQHF.

The gene calls are TRBV7-8 and TRBJ2-7; 7 nucleotides agree with TRBD1. Unmatched junction bases numbered 5, after V lost 1 base and J lost 2 bases. Germline CDR1 and CDR2: SGHVS and FQNEAQ. The CDR3 length is 15 residues. CDR3: CASSLGGGLPYEQYF. CDR3 in DNA: TGTGCCAGCAGCTTAGGAGGGGGCCTTCCCTACGAGCAGTACTTC.

The chain recombines TRBV28 with TRBJ1-5; D is possibly TRBD1 (6 bases). CDR1 MDHEN and CDR2 SYDVKM come from the germline V gene. CDR3 length: 16 amino acids. The V end lost 6 bases, the J end lost 1 base, and 16 bases lay between the germline ends. CDR3 in DNA: TGTGCCAGCAGCCTACAGGACCAGGGGAGCAATCAGCCCCAGCATTTT. Residues: CASSLQDQGSNQPQHF.

V is TRBV4-3 and J is TRBJ2-5; D is perhaps TRBD1 (6 bases). Germline values: CDR1 LGHNA, CDR2 YSLEER. This CDR3 spans 17 amino acids. Trimming shortened V by 5 bases and J by 0 bases, and 19 bases separated the two germline ends. The CDR3 reads CASSSHRSTGYQETQYF. In DNA form, the CDR3 reads TGCGCCAGCAGCTCCCACCGGTCGACAGGCTACCAAGAGACCCAGTACTTC.